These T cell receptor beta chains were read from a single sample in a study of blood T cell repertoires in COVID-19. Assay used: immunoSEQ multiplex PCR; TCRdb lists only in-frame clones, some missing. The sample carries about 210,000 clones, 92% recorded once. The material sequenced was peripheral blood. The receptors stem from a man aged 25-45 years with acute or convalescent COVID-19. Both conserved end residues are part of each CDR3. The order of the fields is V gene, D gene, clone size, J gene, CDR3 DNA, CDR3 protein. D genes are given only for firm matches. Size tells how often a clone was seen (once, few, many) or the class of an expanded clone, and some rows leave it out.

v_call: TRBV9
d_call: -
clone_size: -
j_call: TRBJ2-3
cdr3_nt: TGTGCCAGCAGCCGCCGGTCGGGGATTGAAGATACGCAGTATTTT
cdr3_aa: CASSRRSGIEDTQYF

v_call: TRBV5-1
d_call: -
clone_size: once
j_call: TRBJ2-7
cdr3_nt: TGCGCCAGCAGCTTTGGCGGCGGAGCAACAACCTACGAGCAGTACTTC
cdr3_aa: CASSFGGGATTYEQYF

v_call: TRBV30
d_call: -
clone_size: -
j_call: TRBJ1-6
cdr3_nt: TGTGCCTGGAGTCCCGGAAGGGCGAAGACAGGCTCCAATAATTCACCCCTCCACTTT
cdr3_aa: CAWSPGRAKTGSNNSPLHF

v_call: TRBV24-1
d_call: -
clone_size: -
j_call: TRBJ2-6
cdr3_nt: TGTGCCACCAGTAGCGGCTCTGGGGCCAACGTCCTGACTTTC
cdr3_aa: CATSSGSGANVLTF

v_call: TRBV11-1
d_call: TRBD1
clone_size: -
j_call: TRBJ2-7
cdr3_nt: TGTGCCAGCAGTCGCGGGACAGGGACATCCTACGAGCAGTACTTC
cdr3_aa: CASSRGTGTSYEQYF

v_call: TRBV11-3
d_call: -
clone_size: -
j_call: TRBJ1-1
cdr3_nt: TGTGCCAGCAGCCGGACAACCCAGAATGAAGCTTTCTTT
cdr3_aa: CASSRTTQNEAFF

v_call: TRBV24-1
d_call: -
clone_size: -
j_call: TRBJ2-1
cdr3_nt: TGTGCCACCAGTGATGGGGGGGCAGAGTCCTACAATGAGCAGTTCTTC
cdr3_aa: CATSDGGAESYNEQFF

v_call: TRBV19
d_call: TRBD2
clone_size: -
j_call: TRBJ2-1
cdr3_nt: TGTGCCAGTAGCCCGGGGGGATACAATGAGCAGTTCTTC
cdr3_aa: CASSPGGYNEQFF

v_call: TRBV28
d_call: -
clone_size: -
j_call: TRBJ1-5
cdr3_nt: TGTGCCAGCATTTCCAGGCGCAATCAGCCCCAGCATTTT
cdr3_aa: CASISRRNQPQHF

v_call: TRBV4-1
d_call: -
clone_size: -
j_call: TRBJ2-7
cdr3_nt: TGCGCCAGCAGCCAGACACATACCTACGAGCAGTACTTC
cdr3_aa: CASSQTHTYEQYF

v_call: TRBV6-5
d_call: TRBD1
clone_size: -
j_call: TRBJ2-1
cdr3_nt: TGTGCCAGCAGCTGGACAGGGCTTTACAATGAGCAGTTCTTC
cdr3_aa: CASSWTGLYNEQFF

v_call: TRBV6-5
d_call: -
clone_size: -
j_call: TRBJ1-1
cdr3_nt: TGTGCCAGCAGTTACTCTTGGGGCTCCGCTGAAGCTTTCTTT
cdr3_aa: CASSYSWGSAEAFF

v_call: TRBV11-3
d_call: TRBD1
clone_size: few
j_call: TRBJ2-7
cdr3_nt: TGTGCCAGCAGCTTTGGGACAGGGAACGAGCAGTACTTC
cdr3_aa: CASSFGTGNEQYF

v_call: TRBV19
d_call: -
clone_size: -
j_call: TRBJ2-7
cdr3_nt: TGTGCCAGTAGTATCCCCTTCGTCGGCGAGCAGTACTTC
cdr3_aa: CASSIPFVGEQYF

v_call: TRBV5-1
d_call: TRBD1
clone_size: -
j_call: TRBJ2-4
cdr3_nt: TGCGCCAGCGCGGGACAGGGGTTCGAAAACATTCAGTACTTC
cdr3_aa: CASAGQGFENIQYF

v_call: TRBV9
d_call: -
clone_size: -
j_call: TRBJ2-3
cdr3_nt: TGTGCCAGCAGCCCCCGATTGCCGGTGGGAGCAGATACGCAGTATTTT
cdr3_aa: CASSPRLPVGADTQYF

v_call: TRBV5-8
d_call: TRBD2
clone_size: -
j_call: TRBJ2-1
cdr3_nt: TGTGCCAGCAGTAGGCATAAGGGACTAGCGGGAGGGCCGAATGAGCAGTTCTTC
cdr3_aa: CASSRHKGLAGGPNEQFF

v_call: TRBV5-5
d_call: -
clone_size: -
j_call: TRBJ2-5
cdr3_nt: TGTGCCAGCAGCCAACTACAAGAGACCCAGTACTTC
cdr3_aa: CASSQLQETQYF

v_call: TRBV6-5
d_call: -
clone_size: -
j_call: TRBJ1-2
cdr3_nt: TGTGCCAGCAGTCCCAACGCGGGGACGTATGGCTACACCTTC
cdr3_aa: CASSPNAGTYGYTF

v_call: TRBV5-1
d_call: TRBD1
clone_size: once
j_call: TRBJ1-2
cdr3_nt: TGCGCCAGCAGCCCCCAGGGGGCGAGGAACTATGGCTACACCTTC
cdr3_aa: CASSPQGARNYGYTF

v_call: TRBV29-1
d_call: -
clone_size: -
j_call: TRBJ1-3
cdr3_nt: TGCAGCGTTGATCCTGGACGCGGGGGAAACACCATATATTTT
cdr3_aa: CSVDPGRGGNTIYF

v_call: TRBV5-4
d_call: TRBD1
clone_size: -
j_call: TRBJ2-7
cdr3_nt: TGTGCCAGCAGCCGCGACAGGGCGGCTGACGAGCAGTACTTC
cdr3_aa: CASSRDRAADEQYF

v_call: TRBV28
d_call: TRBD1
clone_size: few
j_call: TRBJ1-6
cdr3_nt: TGTGCCAGCTTCCAGGGGGCTAATTCACCCCTCCACTTT
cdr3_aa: CASFQGANSPLHF

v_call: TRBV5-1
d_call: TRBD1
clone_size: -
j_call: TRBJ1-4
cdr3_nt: TGCGCCAGCAGCCATCAGGGGGCTGGTGAAAAACTGTTTTTT
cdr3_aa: CASSHQGAGEKLFF

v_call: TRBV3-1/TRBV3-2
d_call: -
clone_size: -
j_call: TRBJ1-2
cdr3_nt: TGTGCCAGCAGCCAAGATCACGGGAACTATGGCTACACCTTC
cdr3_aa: CASSQDHGNYGYTF

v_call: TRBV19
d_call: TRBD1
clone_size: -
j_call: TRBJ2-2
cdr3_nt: TGTGCCAGTAGATCCGGGACAGGGAACACCGGGGAGCTGTTTTTT
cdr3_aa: CASRSGTGNTGELFF

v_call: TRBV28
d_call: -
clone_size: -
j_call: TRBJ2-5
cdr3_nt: TGTGCCAGCAGCAGAACAGGAATGAGACAAGAGACCCAGTACTTC
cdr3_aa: CASSRTGMRQETQYF

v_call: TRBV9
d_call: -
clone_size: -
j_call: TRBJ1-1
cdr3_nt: TGTGCCAGCAGCGCCCGGACTTGGGACACTGAAGCTTTCTTT
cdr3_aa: CASSARTWDTEAFF

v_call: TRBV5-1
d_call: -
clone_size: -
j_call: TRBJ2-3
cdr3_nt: TGCGCCAGCAGCTCAGGCCTAAGCACAGATACGCAGTATTTT
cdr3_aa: CASSSGLSTDTQYF

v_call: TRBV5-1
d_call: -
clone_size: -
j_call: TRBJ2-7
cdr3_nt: TGCGCCAGCAGCTCCGACACAGGGTGGTCCTACGAGCAGTACTTC
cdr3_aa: CASSSDTGWSYEQYF

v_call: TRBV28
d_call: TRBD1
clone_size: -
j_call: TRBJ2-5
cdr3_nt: TGTGCCAGCAGCCTCCGGGACAGGGAAGAGACCCAGTACTTC
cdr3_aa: CASSLRDREETQYF

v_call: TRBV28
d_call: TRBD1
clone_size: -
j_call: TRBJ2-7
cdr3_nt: TGTGCCAGCAGTTTGACAGGGTTCGGCGAGCAGTACTTC
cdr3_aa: CASSLTGFGEQYF